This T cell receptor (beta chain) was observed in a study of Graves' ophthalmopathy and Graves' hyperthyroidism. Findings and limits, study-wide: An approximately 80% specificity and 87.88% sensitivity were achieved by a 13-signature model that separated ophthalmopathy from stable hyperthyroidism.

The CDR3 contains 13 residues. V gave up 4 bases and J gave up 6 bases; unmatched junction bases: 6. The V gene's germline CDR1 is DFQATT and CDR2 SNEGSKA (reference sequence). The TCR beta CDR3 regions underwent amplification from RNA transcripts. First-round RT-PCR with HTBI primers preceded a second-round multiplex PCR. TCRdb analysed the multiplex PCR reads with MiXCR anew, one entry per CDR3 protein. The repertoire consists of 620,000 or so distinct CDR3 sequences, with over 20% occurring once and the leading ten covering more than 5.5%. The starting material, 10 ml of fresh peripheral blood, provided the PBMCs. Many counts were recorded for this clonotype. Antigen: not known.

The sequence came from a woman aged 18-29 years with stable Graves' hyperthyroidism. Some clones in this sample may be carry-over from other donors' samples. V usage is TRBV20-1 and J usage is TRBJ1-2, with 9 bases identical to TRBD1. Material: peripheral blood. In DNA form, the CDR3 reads TGCAGTGCTACCATTAGGACAGGGGATGGCTACACCTTC. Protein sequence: CSATIRTGDGYTF.